A selection of T cell receptor beta chains follows, all from one sample in a study of beta chain features in type 1 diabetes. Method: immunoSEQ multiplex PCR; TCRdb's copy keeps in-frame clones and lacks some. The table lists a few hundred thousand clones, around 9.6% of them singletons. Sequenced input: central memory CD4+ T cells from blood. Source of these receptors: a man aged 25 to 40 with type 1 diabetes. CDR3s include the opening cysteine and the closing phenylalanine or tryptophan. The D gene is left open where the match is weak. Only part of the rows carry a size: once, few, many, or a class if the clone is expanded.

size	V	J	D	DNA	CDR3
-	TRBV30	TRBJ1-4	TRBD1	TGTGCCTGGGGCTCCGGGACAGGGGGTGAAAAACTGTTTTTT	CAWGSGTGGEKLFF
-	TRBV27	TRBJ1-5	-	TGTGCCAGCAGGAGGGGTCAGGGGCCCCAGCATTTT	CASRRGQGPQHF
-	TRBV28	TRBJ1-5	TRBD1	TGTGCCAGCAGTTCCACCTCAGGGGGTTACAATCAGCCCCAGCATTTT	CASSSTSGGYNQPQHF
-	TRBV27	TRBJ2-5	-	TGTGCCAGCAGTTTAAATCAGGGTGGAGAGACCCAGTACTTC	CASSLNQGGETQYF
few	TRBV7-2	TRBJ1-2	-	TGTGCCAGCAGCTTCACAGGGAGGACCGGCTACACCTTC	CASSFTGRTGYTF
-	TRBV11-2	TRBJ2-7	-	TGTGCCAGCAGCTTAGTTTCGGGTATGAGCTCCTACGAGCAGTACTTC	CASSLVSGMSSYEQYF
-	TRBV27	TRBJ2-2	TRBD1	TGTGCCAGCAGTTTATCAAGAGGACAGGGGAACACCGGGGAGCTGTTTTTT	CASSLSRGQGNTGELFF
-	TRBV5-1	TRBJ1-1	TRBD1	TGCGCCAGCAGCTTGGCCGTGGGACAGATGAACACTGAAGCTTTCTTT	CASSLAVGQMNTEAFF
few	TRBV18	TRBJ1-1	-	TGTGCCAGCTCACCAGGGAACACTGAAGCTTTCTTT	CASSPGNTEAFF
few	TRBV14	TRBJ2-7	-	TGTGCCAGCAGCCACGCGGGCTACGAGCAGTACTTC	CASSHAGYEQYF
few	TRBV29-1	TRBJ2-1	-	TGCAGCGGGAGGACGGCCGGGATATACAATGAGCAGTTCTTC	CSGRTAGIYNEQFF
once	TRBV6-1	TRBJ2-3	-	TGTGCCAGCAGTGGTAGCGGATTCACAGATACGCAGTATTTT	CASSGSGFTDTQYF
many	TRBV6-5	TRBJ2-1	TRBD1	TGTGCCAGCAGGTTGACAGGGGGAGGGCACAATGAGCAGTTCTTC	CASRLTGGGHNEQFF
many	TRBV15	TRBJ2-7	TRBD2	TGTGCCACCAGCAGAGATCCTAGCGGGAGGGCTATTTGGTACGAGCAGTACTTC	CATSRDPSGRAIWYEQYF
-	TRBV30	TRBJ2-5	-	TGTGCCTGGGACCGAGGGGCCTCGGAGACCCAGTACTTC	CAWDRGASETQYF
-	TRBV28	TRBJ1-4	-	TGTGCCGTCCTAAGAGGCCGAGCAACTAATGAAAAACTGTTTTTT	CAVLRGRATNEKLFF
-	TRBV18	TRBJ2-3	-	TGTGCCAGCTCCCGGGACCAGGCTGATACGCAGTATTTT	CASSRDQADTQYF
few	TRBV7-2	TRBJ2-1	TRBD1	TGTGCCAGCAGCTTGGACAGGGTTTATACGAATGAGCAGTTCTTC	CASSLDRVYTNEQFF
few	TRBV5-4	TRBJ2-5	-	TGTGCCAGCAGCTACTCCACGGGGGGCGAAATGCGGCAGTACTTC	CASSYSTGGEMRQYF
few	TRBV6-4	TRBJ2-3	TRBD1	TGTGCCAGCAGCCCGGACAGGGGGAGCACAGATACGCAGTATTTT	CASSPDRGSTDTQYF
few	TRBV5-1	TRBJ1-1	-	TGCGCCAGCAACCCCGGGAGTATGAACACTGAAGCTTTCTTT	CASNPGSMNTEAFF
few	TRBV11-3	TRBJ2-2	-	TGTGCCAGCAGCTTAGGGGGGACCGGGGAGCTGTTTTTT	CASSLGGTGELFF
few	TRBV28	TRBJ2-3	TRBD1	TGTGCCAGCAGTTTAGCTGGGACAGGCCTTCTCACAGATACGCAGTATTTT	CASSLAGTGLLTDTQYF
few	TRBV11-2	TRBJ2-3	-	TGTGCCAGCAGCTTAGCCGGGGGTGAAGATACGCAGTATTTT	CASSLAGGEDTQYF
-	TRBV5-6	TRBJ1-5	-	TGTGCCAGCAGCTTGGCCGGGATTGGGTCGGAGCCCCAGCATTTT	CASSLAGIGSEPQHF
-	TRBV28	TRBJ2-2	-	TGTGCCAGCAGTTTGAAGGTTGCGAACACCGGGGAGCTGTTTTTT	CASSLKVANTGELFF
few	TRBV2	TRBJ2-2	TRBD2	TGTGCCAGCAGTCGCGGGGCTAGCGGGAAGACCGGGGAGCTGTTTTTT	CASSRGASGKTGELFF
few	TRBV2	TRBJ2-3	-	TGTGCCAGCCGGGTGGGAAAGGGCACAGATACGCAGTATTTT	CASRVGKGTDTQYF
few	TRBV18	TRBJ2-3	-	TGTGCCAGCTCACCCCAGGGGGGACCCACAGATACGCAGTATTTT	CASSPQGGPTDTQYF
-	TRBV14	TRBJ2-6	-	TGTGCCAGCAGCCAAAGAGGGTGGTCCGGGGCCAACGTCCTGACTTTC	CASSQRGWSGANVLTF
few	TRBV7-3	TRBJ2-7	-	TGTGCCAGCAGCTTAGGGCGCTATTCCTACGAGCAGTACTTC	CASSLGRYSYEQYF
many	TRBV7-2	TRBJ2-1	-	TGTGCCAGCAGTACCGTTTACAATGAGCAGTTCTTC	CASSTVYNEQFF
-	TRBV12-5	TRBJ2-1	-	TGTGCTAGTGGTTCGGGTAGGTACAATGAGCAGTTCTTC	CASGSGRYNEQFF
-	TRBV18	TRBJ1-1	-	TGTGCCAGCTCACCAGTCACGGGGATGAACACTGAAGCTTTCTTT	CASSPVTGMNTEAFF
-	TRBV5-1	TRBJ2-3	TRBD1	TGCGCCAGCAGCACGGGACAGGGGACAGATACGCAGTATTTT	CASSTGQGTDTQYF
many	TRBV2	TRBJ2-2	-	TGTGCCGGGCGGCGGGATCCCGGGGAGCTGTTTTTT	CAGRRDPGELFF
many	TRBV20-1	TRBJ2-1	-	TGCAGTGCTAGAGGATACAATGAGCAGTTCTTC	CSARGYNEQFF
-	TRBV7-2	TRBJ1-1	-	TGTGCCAGCAACCTCGACGGGTCCCCCACTGAAGCTTTCTTT	CASNLDGSPTEAFF
-	TRBV5-8	TRBJ2-7	-	TGTGCCAGCGGACGTGGCTCGGGACCTTACGAGCAGTACTTC	CASGRGSGPYEQYF
many	TRBV5-5	TRBJ2-5	TRBD2	TGTGCCAGCAGCCCTGGTCTAGCGGCAGTCGGAGAGACCCAGTACTTC	CASSPGLAAVGETQYF
-	TRBV18	TRBJ2-5	-	TGTGCCAGCTCACCAGAGATTCGAGAGACCCAGTACTTC	CASSPEIRETQYF